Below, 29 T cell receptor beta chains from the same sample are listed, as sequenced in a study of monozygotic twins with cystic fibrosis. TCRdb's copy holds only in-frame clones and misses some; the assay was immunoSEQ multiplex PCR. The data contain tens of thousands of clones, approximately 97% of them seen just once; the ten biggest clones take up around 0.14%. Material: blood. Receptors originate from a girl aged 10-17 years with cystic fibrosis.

CDR3 in DNA: TGTGCCAGCAGTTCCGGTTCCTCCTACGAGCAGTACTTC. Translating gives CASSSGSSYEQYF. This sequence joins TRBV27 and TRBJ2-7; D not resolved. The V gene lost 4 bases and the J gene lost 0 bases, with 7 bases spanning the gap. Germline CDR1 MNHEY, CDR2 SMNVEV (reference sequence). The CDR3 is made up of 13 amino acids.

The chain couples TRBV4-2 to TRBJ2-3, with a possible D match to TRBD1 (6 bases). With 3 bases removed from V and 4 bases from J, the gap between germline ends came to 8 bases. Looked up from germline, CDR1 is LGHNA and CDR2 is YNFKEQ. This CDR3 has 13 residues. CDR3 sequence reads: CASSQQGSDTQYF. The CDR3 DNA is TGTGCCAGCAGCCAGCAGGGGTCAGATACGCAGTATTTT.

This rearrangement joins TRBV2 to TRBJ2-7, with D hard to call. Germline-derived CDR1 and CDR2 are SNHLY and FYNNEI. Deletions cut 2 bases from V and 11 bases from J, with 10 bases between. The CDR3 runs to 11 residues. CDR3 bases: TGTGCCAGCAGTGAAATGGGAAAGAAGTACTTC. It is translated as CASSEMGKKYF.

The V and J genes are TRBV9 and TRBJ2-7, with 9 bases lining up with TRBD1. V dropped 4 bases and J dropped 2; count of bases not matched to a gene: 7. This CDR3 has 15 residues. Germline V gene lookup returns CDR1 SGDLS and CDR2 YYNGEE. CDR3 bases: TGTGCCAGCAGCACGGGACAGGGTGCGGCCTACGAGCAGTACTTC. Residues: CASSTGQGAAYEQYF.

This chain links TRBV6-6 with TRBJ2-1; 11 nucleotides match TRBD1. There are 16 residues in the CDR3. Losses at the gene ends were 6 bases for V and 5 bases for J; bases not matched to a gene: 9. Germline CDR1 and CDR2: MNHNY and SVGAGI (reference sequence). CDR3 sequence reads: CASRWTGQGANNEQFF. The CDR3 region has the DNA TGTGCCAGCAGGTGGACAGGACAGGGGGCTAACAATGAGCAGTTCTTC.

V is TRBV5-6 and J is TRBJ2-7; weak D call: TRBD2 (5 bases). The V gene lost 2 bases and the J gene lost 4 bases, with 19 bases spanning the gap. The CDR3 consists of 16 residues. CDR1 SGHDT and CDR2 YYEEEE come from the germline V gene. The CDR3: CASSFVRVQEEYEQYV. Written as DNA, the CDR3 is TGTGCCAGCAGCTTTGTGAGGGTGCAGGAGGAATACGAGCAGTACGTC.

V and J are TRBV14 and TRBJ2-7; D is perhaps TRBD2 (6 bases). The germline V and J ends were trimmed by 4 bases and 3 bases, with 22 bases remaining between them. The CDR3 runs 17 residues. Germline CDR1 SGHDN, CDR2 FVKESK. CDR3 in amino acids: CASSPKLGSGLYYEQYF. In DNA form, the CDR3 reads TGTGCCAGCAGCCCCAAACTAGGATCCGGACTATACTACGAGCAGTACTTC.

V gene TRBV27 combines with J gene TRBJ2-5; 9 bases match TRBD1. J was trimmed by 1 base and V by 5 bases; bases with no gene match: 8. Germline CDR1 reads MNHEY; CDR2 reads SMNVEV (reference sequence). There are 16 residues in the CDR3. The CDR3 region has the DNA TGTGCCAGCAGTGTCCGGACAGGGGCCCTCCAAGAGACCCAGTACTTC. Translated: CASSVRTGALQETQYF.

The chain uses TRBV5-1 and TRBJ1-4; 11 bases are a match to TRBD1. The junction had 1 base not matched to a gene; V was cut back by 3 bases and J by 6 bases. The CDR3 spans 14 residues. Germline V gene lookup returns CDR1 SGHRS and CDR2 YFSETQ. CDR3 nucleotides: TGCGCCAGCAGCTCGGGACAGGGGGATGAAAAACTGTTTTTT. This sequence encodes CASSSGQGDEKLFF.

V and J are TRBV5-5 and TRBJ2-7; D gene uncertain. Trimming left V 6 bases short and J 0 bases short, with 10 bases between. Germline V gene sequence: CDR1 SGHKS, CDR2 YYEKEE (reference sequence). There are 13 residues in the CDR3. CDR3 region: CASMIGSSYEQYF. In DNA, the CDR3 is TGTGCCAGCATGATTGGAAGCTCCTACGAGCAGTACTTC. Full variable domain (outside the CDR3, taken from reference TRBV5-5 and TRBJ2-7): DAGVTQSPTHLIKTRGQQVTLRCSPISGHKSVSWYQQVLGQGPQFIFQYYEKEERGRGNFPDRFSARQFPNYSSELNVNALLLGDSALYLCASMIGSSYEQYFGPGTRLTVT.

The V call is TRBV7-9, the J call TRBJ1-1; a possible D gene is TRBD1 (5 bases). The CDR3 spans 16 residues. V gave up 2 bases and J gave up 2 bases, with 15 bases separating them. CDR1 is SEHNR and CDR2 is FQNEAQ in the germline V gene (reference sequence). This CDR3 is CASSLPQKGANTEAFF. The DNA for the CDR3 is TGTGCCAGCAGCTTACCACAGAAAGGGGCAAACACTGAAGCTTTCTTT.

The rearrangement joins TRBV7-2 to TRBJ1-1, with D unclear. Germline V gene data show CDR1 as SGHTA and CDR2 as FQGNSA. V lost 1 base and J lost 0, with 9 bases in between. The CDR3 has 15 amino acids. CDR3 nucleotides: TGTGCCAGCAGCTTAGTAGGCCGATTGAACACTGAAGCTTTCTTT. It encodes CASSLVGRLNTEAFF.

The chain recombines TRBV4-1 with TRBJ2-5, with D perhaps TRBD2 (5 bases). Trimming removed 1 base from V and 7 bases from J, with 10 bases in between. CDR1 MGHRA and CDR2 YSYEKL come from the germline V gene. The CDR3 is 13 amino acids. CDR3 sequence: CASSQAEGRTQYF. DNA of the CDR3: TGCGCCAGCAGCCAAGCCGAAGGGAGGACCCAGTACTTC.

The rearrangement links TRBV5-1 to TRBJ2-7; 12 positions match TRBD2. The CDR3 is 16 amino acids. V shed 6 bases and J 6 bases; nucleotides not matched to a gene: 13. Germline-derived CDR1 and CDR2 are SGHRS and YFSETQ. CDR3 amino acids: CASNRLAGDAALEQYF. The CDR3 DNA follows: TGCGCCAGCAACAGACTAGCGGGAGACGCGGCCCTCGAGCAGTACTTC. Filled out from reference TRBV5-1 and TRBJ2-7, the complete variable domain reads KAGVTQTPRYLIKTRGQQVTLSCSPISGHRSVSWYQQTPGQGLQFLFEYFSETQRNKGNFPGRFSGRQFSNSRSEMNVSTLELGDSALYLCASNRLAGDAALEQYFGPGTRLTVT.

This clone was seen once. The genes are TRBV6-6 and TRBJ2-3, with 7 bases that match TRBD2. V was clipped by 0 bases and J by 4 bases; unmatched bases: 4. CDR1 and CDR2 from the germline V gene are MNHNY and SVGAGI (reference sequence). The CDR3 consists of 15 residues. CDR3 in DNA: TGTGCCAGCAGTTACTCCGGGACTATCCCAGATACGCAGTATTTT. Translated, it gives CASSYSGTIPDTQYF.

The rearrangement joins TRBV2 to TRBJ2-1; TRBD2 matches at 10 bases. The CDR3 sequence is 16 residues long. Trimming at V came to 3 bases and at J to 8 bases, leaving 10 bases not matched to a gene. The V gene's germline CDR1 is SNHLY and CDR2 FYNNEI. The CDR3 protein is CASSDGLAGAGDEQFF. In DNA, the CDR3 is TGTGCCAGCAGTGACGGGCTAGCGGGAGCAGGCGATGAGCAGTTCTTC.

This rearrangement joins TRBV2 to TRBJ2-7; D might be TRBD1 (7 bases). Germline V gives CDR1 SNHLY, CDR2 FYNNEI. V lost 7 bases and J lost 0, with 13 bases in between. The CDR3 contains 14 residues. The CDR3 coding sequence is TGTGCCAGCACCGCCCAGGGGGGCTCCTACGAGCAGTACGTC. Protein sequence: CASTAQGGSYEQYV.

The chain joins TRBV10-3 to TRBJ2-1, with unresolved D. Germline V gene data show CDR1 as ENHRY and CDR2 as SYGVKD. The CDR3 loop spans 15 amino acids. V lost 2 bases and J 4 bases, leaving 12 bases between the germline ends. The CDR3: CAISEPYGPYNEQFF. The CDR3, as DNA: TGTGCCATCAGTGAGCCGTATGGACCTTACAATGAGCAGTTCTTC.

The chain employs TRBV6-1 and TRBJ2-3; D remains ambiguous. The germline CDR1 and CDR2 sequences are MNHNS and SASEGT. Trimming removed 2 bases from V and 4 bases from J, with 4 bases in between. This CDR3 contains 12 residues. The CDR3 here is CASSEIADTQYF. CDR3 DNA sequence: TGTGCCAGCAGTGAAATCGCAGATACGCAGTATTTT.

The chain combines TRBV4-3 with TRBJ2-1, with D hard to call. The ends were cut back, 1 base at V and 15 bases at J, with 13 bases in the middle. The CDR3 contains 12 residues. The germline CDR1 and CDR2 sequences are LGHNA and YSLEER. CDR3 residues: CASSQVGRAPFF. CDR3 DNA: TGCGCCAGCAGCCAAGTCGGACGGGCTCCGTTCTTC.

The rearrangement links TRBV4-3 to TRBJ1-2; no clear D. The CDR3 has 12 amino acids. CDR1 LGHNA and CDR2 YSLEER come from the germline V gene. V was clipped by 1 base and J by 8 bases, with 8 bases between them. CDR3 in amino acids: CASSQGQRGYTF. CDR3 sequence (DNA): TGCGCCAGCAGCCAAGGTCAGAGGGGCTACACCTTC.

The CDR3 nucleotides are TGTGCCAGCAGCTTAGGACAGGGTACCAAGGCTGGCTACACCTTC. Translating gives CASSLGQGTKAGYTF. The rearrangement links TRBV7-9 to TRBJ1-2, with TRBD1 identical over 7 bases. CDR1 SEHNR and CDR2 FQNEAQ come from the germline V gene (reference sequence). The CDR3 is 15 residues long. The trim removed 1 base at V and 7 bases at J, leaving 9 bases unmatched.

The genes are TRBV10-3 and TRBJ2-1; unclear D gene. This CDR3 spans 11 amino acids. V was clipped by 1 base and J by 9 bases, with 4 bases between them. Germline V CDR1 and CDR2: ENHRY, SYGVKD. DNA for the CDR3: TGTGCCATCAGTGAGTTGGGTGAGCAGTTCTTC. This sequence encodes CAISELGEQFF.

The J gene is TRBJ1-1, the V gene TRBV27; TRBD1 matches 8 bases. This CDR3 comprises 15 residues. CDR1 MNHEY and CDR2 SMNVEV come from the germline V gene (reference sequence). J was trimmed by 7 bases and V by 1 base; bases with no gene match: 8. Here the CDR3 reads CASSLLNGQGNEAFF. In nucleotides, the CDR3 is TGTGCCAGCAGTTTATTGAACGGACAGGGTAATGAAGCTTTCTTT.

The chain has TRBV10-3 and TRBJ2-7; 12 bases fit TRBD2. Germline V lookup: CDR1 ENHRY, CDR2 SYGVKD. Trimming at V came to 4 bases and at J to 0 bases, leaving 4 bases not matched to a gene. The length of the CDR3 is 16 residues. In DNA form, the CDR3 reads TGTGCCATCAGTGTAGGACTAGCGGGAAGCTCCTACGAGCAGTACGTC. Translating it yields CAISVGLAGSSYEQYV.

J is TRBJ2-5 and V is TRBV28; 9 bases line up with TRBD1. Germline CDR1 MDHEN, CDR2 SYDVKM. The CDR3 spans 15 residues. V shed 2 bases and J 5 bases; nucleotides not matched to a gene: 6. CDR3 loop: CASSLIGTGSETQYF. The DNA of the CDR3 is TGTGCCAGCAGTTTAATCGGGACAGGGAGTGAGACCCAGTACTTC.

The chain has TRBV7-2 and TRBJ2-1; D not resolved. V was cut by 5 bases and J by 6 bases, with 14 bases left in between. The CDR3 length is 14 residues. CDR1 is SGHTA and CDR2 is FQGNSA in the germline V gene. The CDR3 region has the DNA TGTGCCAGCAGCCCCGGTGCTTCGGGCAATGAGCAGTTCTTC. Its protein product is CASSPGASGNEQFF.

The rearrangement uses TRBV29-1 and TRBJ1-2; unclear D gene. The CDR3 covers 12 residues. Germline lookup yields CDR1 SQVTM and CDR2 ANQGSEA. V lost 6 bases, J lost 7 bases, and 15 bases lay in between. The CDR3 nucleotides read TGCAGCGTGGTCCGGGAGGAAGGTGGCTACACCTTC. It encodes CSVVREEGGYTF.

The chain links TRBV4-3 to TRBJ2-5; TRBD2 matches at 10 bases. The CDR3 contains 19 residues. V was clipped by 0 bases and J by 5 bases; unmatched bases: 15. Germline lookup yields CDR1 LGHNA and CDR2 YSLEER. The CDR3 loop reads CASSQDWNPAGGIGETQYF. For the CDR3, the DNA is TGCGCCAGCAGCCAAGATTGGAATCCAGCGGGAGGGATCGGGGAGACCCAGTACTTC.